The subject of this entry is one TCR beta chain. This specimen belongs to a study of blood T cell repertoires in COVID-19. Here immunoSEQ multiplex PCR was the method, and the copy in TCRdb shows in-frame clones only, minus some. The sample yields 150,000 or so clones, roughly nine tenths seen once. This CDR3 has 14 amino acids. The junction had 8 bases not matched to a gene; V was cut back by 4 bases and J by 6 bases. The germline V gene has CDR1 SGHKS and CDR2 YYEKEE (reference sequence). The clonotype was recovered from a woman in her thirties or forties who had been exposed to COVID-19. The sequenced sample was PBMCs or T cells enriched from blood (not recorded which). V is TRBV5-5 and J is TRBJ2-7, with 9 bases that match TRBD2. The CDR3 region is CASSLLWREGEQYF. The DNA for the CDR3 is TGTGCCAGCAGCCTCCTTTGGCGGGAGGGCGAGCAGTACTTC.